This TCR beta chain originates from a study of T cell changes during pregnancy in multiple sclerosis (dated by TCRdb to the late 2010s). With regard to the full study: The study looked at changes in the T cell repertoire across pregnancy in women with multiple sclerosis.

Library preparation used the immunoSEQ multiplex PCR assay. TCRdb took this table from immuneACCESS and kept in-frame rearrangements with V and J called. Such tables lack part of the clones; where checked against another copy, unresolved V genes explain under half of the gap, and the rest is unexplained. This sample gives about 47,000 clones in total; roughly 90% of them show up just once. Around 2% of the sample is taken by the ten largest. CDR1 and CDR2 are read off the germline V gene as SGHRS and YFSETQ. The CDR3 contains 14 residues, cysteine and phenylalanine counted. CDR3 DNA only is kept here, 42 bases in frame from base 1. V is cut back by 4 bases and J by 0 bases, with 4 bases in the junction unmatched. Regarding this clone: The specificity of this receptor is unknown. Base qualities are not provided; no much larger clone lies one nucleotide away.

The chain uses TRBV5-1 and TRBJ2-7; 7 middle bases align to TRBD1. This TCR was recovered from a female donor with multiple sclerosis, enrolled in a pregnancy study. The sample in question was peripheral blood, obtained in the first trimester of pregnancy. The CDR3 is CASSETGASYEQYF. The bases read TGCGCCAGCAGCGAAACAGGGGCCTCCTACGAGCAGTACTTC.